This paragraph covers one T cell receptor (beta chain) sequence. The antigen is unknown. These data belong to a study of identical twins. Study results and limitations: Where beta out-of-frame sequences were concerned, excess twin sharing was weaker. A partial confounding effect on zero-insertion analyses could come from invariant MAIT and iNKT cells. Beta clonotypes that were abundant in cord blood contained fewer insertions, a pattern absent from memory repertoires.

TCRdb re-derived calls from the 5' RACE reads in MiXCR, one entry per CDR3 protein. The sample yields 450,000 or so distinct CDR3 sequences, roughly an eighth seen once. Germline V gene data show CDR1 as MDHEN and CDR2 as SYDVKM. With 6 bases removed from V and 5 bases from J, the gap between germline ends came to 12 bases. The CDR3 runs to 13 residues. The same data also contributed to another study, on yellow fever vaccine responses in identical twins. Turning to that study: Twin vaccine T cell responses reportedly seemed partly convergent, partly personalized.

The chain carries TRBV28 and TRBJ2-3, with no clear D. This receptor was taken from a woman under 30 in good health. Source material: CD4+ T cells sorted from blood. This CDR3 is CASRPTVVDTQYF. DNA of the CDR3: TGTGCCAGCAGACCTACTGTGGTAGATACGCAGTATTTT.